The 20 T cell receptor beta chains presented below share a single source sample, sequenced in a study of shared clonotypes between healthy human individuals. Libraries were prepared by immunoSEQ multiplex PCR; TCRdb keeps only in-frame clonotypes and omits some of them. The sample has millions of clones; about 95% are singletons. Terminally differentiated effector memory CD45RA+ cells were excluded from the naive CD8 cells, which were CD45RO-negative and positively selected for CCR7. Sequencing used naive CD8+ T cells sorted from blood. These receptors originate from a man aged 18 to 29 in good health.

About this clone: The same CDR3 also results from other DNA sequences found in this sample. The V call is TRBV5-1, the J call TRBJ2-2; the match to TRBD1 covers 10 bases. CDR1 and CDR2 (germline): SGHRS, YFSETQ. The CDR3 runs 15 residues. Losses at the gene ends were 4 bases for V and 4 bases for J; bases not matched to a gene: 4. The CDR3 DNA reads as TGCGCCAGCAGCCCGGGGACAGGGGTCACCGGGGAGCTGTTTTTT. It is translated as CASSPGTGVTGELFF.

The CDR3 nucleotides are TGTGCCAGCAGTTTAACGAGGGTGCTGGGCGAGCAGTACTTC. This encodes CASSLTRVLGEQYF. The chain is built from TRBV28 and TRBJ2-7; weak D call: TRBD2 (5 bases). The CDR3 has 14 amino acids. With 2 bases removed from V and 6 bases from J, the gap between germline ends came to 14 bases. Looked up from germline, CDR1 is MDHEN and CDR2 is SYDVKM.

The J gene is TRBJ1-5, the V gene TRBV12-5; D gene unclear. V was clipped by 5 bases and J by 5 bases, with 13 bases between them. Germline V gene sequence: CDR1 LGHNT, CDR2 FRNRAP. CDR3 length: 14 amino acids. CDR3 DNA: TGTGCTAGTGGTACCTCGGAGGCGGATCAGCCCCAGCATTTT. Its translation: CASGTSEADQPQHF.

The chain uses TRBV7-8 and TRBJ2-7; maybe TRBD1 (7 bases). The germline V gene encodes CDR1 SGHVS and CDR2 FQNEAQ. The V end was cut by 5 bases, the J end by 0 bases, with 17 bases between. CDR3 length equals 16 residues. CDR3 loop: CASSGGDRSNSYEQYF. DNA of the CDR3: TGTGCCAGCAGCGGCGGGGACAGATCAAACTCCTACGAGCAGTACTTC.

With respect to this clone: The same CDR3 can be traced to other DNA sequences in this sample. This chain connects TRBV27 to TRBJ2-7; 9 bases fit TRBD2. The CDR3 totals 14 residues. V lost 5 bases, J lost 4 bases, and 6 bases stayed unmatched. Germline V lookup: CDR1 MNHEY, CDR2 SMNVEV (reference sequence). CDR3 bases: TGTGCCAGCAGTCCATTAGCGGGAGCGTACGAGCAGTACTTC. Its translation is CASSPLAGAYEQYF.

The rearrangement links TRBV27 to TRBJ2-7; no reliable D call. The CDR3 sequence is 14 residues long. The ends were cut back, 4 bases at V and 0 bases at J, with 10 bases in the middle. The V gene's germline CDR1 is MNHEY and CDR2 SMNVEV (reference sequence). CDR3 protein: CASSYDASSYEQYF. CDR3 DNA: TGTGCCAGCAGTTATGACGCGAGCTCCTACGAGCAGTACTTC.

The chain carries TRBV7-6 and TRBJ1-2; no reliable D call. The CDR3 loop spans 14 amino acids. CDR1 and CDR2 from the germline V gene are SGHVS and FNYEAQ. The germline V and J ends were trimmed by 3 bases and 8 bases, with 16 bases remaining between them. CDR3 nucleotide sequence: TGTGCCAGCAGCTTCTTCGGTAGAACGGGGGGCTACACCTTC. Translation gives CASSFFGRTGGYTF.

This clone came up a few times. The same CDR3 is also encoded by other DNA sequences in this sample. The V and J genes are TRBV6-5 and TRBJ2-7, with D perhaps matching TRBD1 (6 bases). This CDR3 is built from 12 residues. Germline assignment: CDR1 MNHEY and CDR2 SVGAGI. With 5 bases removed from V and 1 base from J, the gap between germline ends came to 6 bases. CDR3 DNA: TGTGCCAGCAGTACAGGGTCCTACGAGCAGTACTTC. This encodes CASSTGSYEQYF.

V usage is TRBV10-3 and J usage is TRBJ1-2; maybe TRBD1 (5 bases). The CDR3 loop spans 15 amino acids. Germline V gene lookup returns CDR1 ENHRY and CDR2 SYGVKD. Trimming took off 0 bases at V and 4 bases at J, with 12 bases between the two ends. CDR3: CAISESRGTFYGYTF. Here the CDR3 DNA reads TGTGCCATCAGTGAGTCAAGGGGCACTTTCTATGGCTACACCTTC.

The chain recombines TRBV7-9 with TRBJ2-7; TRBD1 is a possible D gene (5 bases). The CDR3 has 14 residues. The V and J ends lost 0 bases and 5 bases respectively, with 11 bases between them. Germline V CDR1 and CDR2: SEHNR, FQNEAQ (reference sequence). The CDR3 DNA reads as TGTGCCAGCAGCTTAGCCAGGGAAGCCGACGAGCAGTACTTC. It yields the protein CASSLAREADEQYF.

A single count supports this clone. This rearrangement joins TRBV9 to TRBJ2-3, with TRBD1 as a possible D gene (5 bases). CDR1 and CDR2 (germline): SGDLS, YYNGEE. CDR3 length equals 15 residues. V lost 1 base and J 2 bases, leaving 11 bases between the germline ends. The CDR3 DNA follows: TGTGCCAGCAGCGTACTCCAGGGTTTCACAGATACGCAGTATTTT. It yields the protein CASSVLQGFTDTQYF.

The gene calls are TRBV9 and TRBJ2-7, with 13 positions matching TRBD2. Germline V lookup: CDR1 SGDLS, CDR2 YYNGEE. The CDR3 spans 16 residues. The ends lost 3 bases at V and 5 bases at J; junction bases unmatched: 8. CDR3 sequence: CASSALAGGPTNEQYF. Here the CDR3 DNA reads TGTGCCAGCAGCGCACTAGCGGGAGGGCCTACGAACGAGCAGTACTTC.

The CDR3 DNA sequence: TGTGCCAGCAGGTCTACACAGTCCTACGAGCAGTACTTC. Protein product: CASRSTQSYEQYF. This chain connects TRBV11-2 to TRBJ2-7; no clear D. The CDR3 is 13 residues long. Germline V CDR1 and CDR2: SGHAT, FQNNGV. The V and J ends lost 6 bases and 1 base respectively, with 10 bases between them.

V and J are TRBV30 and TRBJ2-7; D possibly corresponds to TRBD1 (8 bases). The V end was cut by 4 bases, the J end by 2 bases, with 18 bases between. CDR1 is GTSNPN, CDR2 SVGIG, per germline (reference sequence). The CDR3 covers 15 residues. CDR3 DNA sequence: TGTGCCTGGAAGGAACAGGGGGGGCCCACCTACGAGCAGTACTTC. Translated, it gives CAWKEQGGPTYEQYF.

This clone has only one observation. The rearrangement uses TRBV6-6 and TRBJ1-1; TRBD1 matches 9 bases. This CDR3 has 15 residues. V gave up 2 bases and J gave up 6 bases; unmatched junction bases: 7. CDR1 and CDR2 from the germline V gene are MNHNY and SVGAGI (reference sequence). The CDR3 sequence is CASSYPEQGAAEAFF. The CDR3 nucleotides read TGTGCCAGCAGTTACCCCGAACAGGGGGCCGCTGAAGCTTTCTTT.

This sequence joins TRBV7-9 and TRBJ1-6, with D hard to call. V dropped 5 bases and J dropped 6 bases, with 5 bases sitting between them. There are 12 residues in the CDR3. CDR1 is SEHNR and CDR2 is FQNEAQ in the germline V gene (reference sequence). CDR3 coding DNA: TGTGCCAGCAGCATTAGTAATTCACCCCTCCACTTT. The encoded protein is CASSISNSPLHF.

This clone came up once. Other DNA sequences within the sample encode an identical CDR3. The CDR3 is CASSLLGTAASNEQFF. CDR3 DNA: TGTGCCAGCAGTTTATTGGGGACGGCCGCATCCAATGAGCAGTTCTTC. The chain employs TRBV27 and TRBJ2-1, with D perhaps being TRBD1 or TRBD2 (5 bases each). Looked up from germline, CDR1 is MNHEY and CDR2 is SMNVEV (reference sequence). Trimming took off 1 base at V and 6 bases at J, with 16 bases between the two ends. The CDR3 contains 16 residues.

The CDR3 coding sequence is TGTGCCAGCAGTTTCTTTGGGCAGGCGAACACCGGGGAGCTGTTTTTT. Translation: CASSFFGQANTGELFF. The V gene is TRBV27, the J gene TRBJ2-2; D call uncertain. With 3 bases removed from V and 0 bases from J, the gap between germline ends came to 11 bases. The CDR3 runs 16 residues. In germline, CDR1 is MNHEY, CDR2 SMNVEV (reference sequence).

This CDR3 reads CASSLLAGDTDTQYF. The CDR3 DNA reads as TGTGCCAGCAGCTTACTAGCGGGGGACACAGATACGCAGTATTTT. This chain joins TRBV7-8 and TRBJ2-3, with 10 nucleotides matching TRBD2. This CDR3 has 15 amino acids. Germline CDR1 is SGHVS and CDR2 is FQNEAQ. V trimming: 2 bases; J trimming: 2 bases; junction bases outside the gene matches: 1. Variable domain in full (rest from reference TRBV7-8 and TRBJ2-3): GAGVSQSPRYKVAKRGQDVALRCDPISGHVSLFWYQQALGQGPEFLTYFQNEAQLDKSGLPSDRFFAERPEGSVSTLKIQRTQQEDSAVYLCASSLLAGDTDTQYFGPGTRLTVL.

The table lists this clone with a count of one. The chain employs TRBV7-9 and TRBJ2-2, with no clear D. Trimming removed 5 bases at V and 7 bases at J, with 2 bases between. The CDR3 runs to 10 residues. In germline, CDR1 is SEHNR, CDR2 FQNEAQ (reference sequence). CDR3: CASSVGELFF. Here the CDR3 DNA reads TGTGCCAGCAGCGTCGGGGAGCTGTTTTTT.